The rows below give T cell receptor beta chains drawn from one sample of a study of vaccination and CD4 T cells after COVID-19. These receptors have no known antigen. MiXCR, applied by TCRdb to the PCR reads, yields one record per CDR3 protein. The table records over 8,000 distinct CDR3 sequences, roughly 23% of them present only once. Material for sequencing was cultured CD4+ T cells from blood. The receptors derive from a human donor with COVID-19. Both conserved end residues are part of each CDR3. The D gene is left open where the match is weak. Clone size, where shown, is once, few, many, or a class for clones that have expanded.

j_gene,d_gene,abundance,v_gene,CDR3aa
TRBJ1-2,-,-,TRBV14,CASSQAAYGYTF
TRBJ2-3,-,-,TRBV6-1,CASSKRGTDTQYF
TRBJ2-5,-,few,TRBV20-1,CSARSGGPWETQYF
TRBJ2-2,TRBD2,-,TRBV20-1,CSAQAGGRRTGELFF
TRBJ1-5,-,-,TRBV28,CASSLQGRLSNQPQHF
TRBJ2-5,TRBD2,few,TRBV30,CAWNSGTSGGAETQYF
TRBJ1-1,-,-,TRBV30,CALGRLGGLGTEAFF
TRBJ2-1,-,-,TRBV7-7,CASSLAYVAYNEQFF
TRBJ1-6,-,-,TRBV27,CASCLNRVGAVSPLHF
TRBJ2-7,-,few,TRBV10-1,CASDEQYF
TRBJ1-5,-,few,TRBV28,CASLQSLGNQPQHF
TRBJ2-4,-,-,TRBV7-2,CASSLEGYIQYF
TRBJ2-1,TRBD2,few,TRBV20-1,CSARDQAGSYNEQFF
TRBJ1-5,-,medium-sized,TRBV20-1,CSASLPPRSGQPQHF
TRBJ1-3,-,few,TRBV18,CASSPDTSGNTIYF
TRBJ2-3,-,-,TRBV12-3/TRBV12-4,CASRISGTTDTQYF
TRBJ1-3,TRBD1,-,TRBV6-1,CASSVDRGGNTIYF
TRBJ1-1,TRBD1,few,TRBV7-6,CASSLGRTGNTEAFF
TRBJ1-5,-,-,TRBV10-2,CASSGTPGPQHF
TRBJ2-7,TRBD1,-,TRBV7-9,CASSTWDRVYEQYF
TRBJ2-3,-,once,TRBV29-1,CSVGVGRGSDTQYF
TRBJ1-4,-,-,TRBV18,CASSPDHNRANEKLFF
TRBJ1-2,-,few,TRBV20-1,CSARDVKGPVYGYTF
TRBJ2-7,-,-,TRBV2,CASTTSYEQYF
TRBJ2-2,-,-,TRBV6-1,CASRGGGELFF
TRBJ2-7,TRBD2,-,TRBV29-1,CSAVAGVLAGEQYF
TRBJ2-3,-,-,TRBV2,CASKQGEVTDTQYF
TRBJ1-6,TRBD1,-,TRBV6-1,CASSDKRTGANSPLHF
TRBJ1-6,-,-,TRBV6-5,CASSHSRDTNSPLHF
TRBJ2-5,-,-,TRBV5-1,CASSSNKETQYF
TRBJ2-2,-,few,TRBV5-1,CASRSTGESSMSTGELFF
TRBJ2-3,TRBD2,few,TRBV5-4,CASSLGTSGGGGTDTQYF
TRBJ2-1,TRBD2,few,TRBV6-1,CASSLGTSGGEQFF
TRBJ1-6,TRBD1,-,TRBV12-3/TRBV12-4,CVSSPRRQGEPLHF
TRBJ1-5,-,medium-sized,TRBV24-1,CATSPGSSNQPQHF
TRBJ1-4,-,few,TRBV30,CACPFVSSNEKLFF
TRBJ2-7,-,few,TRBV2,CASSISLKASTSYEQYF
TRBJ2-3,TRBD2,-,TRBV5-6,CASSPLQAGAISTDTQYF
TRBJ2-2,-,few,TRBV4-3,CASSQVGSIGELFF
TRBJ1-3,-,-,TRBV28,CASTPAGGKISGNTIYF
TRBJ1-1,-,-,TRBV7-2,CASRPEAFF
TRBJ2-1,-,-,TRBV12-3/TRBV12-4,CASSPRLGFDNEQFF